This entry lists 6 T cell receptor beta chains sequenced from one sample in a study of tumor and adjacent non-tumor tissue in lung cancer. The library came from three nested PCR rounds adapted from ARM-PCR protocols. Via MiXCR, TCRdb re-called the multiplex PCR reads, giving one row per CDR3 protein. The sample has fewer than 100,000 distinct CDR3 sequences, just under 75% seen once; the top ten hold under 9.5%. The template was RNA from unsorted bulk tissue. The material sequenced was lung tumor tissue. Source of these receptors: a woman aged 40 to 50 with non-small cell lung cancer.

This clonotype is termed medium-sized. V and J are TRBV11-3 and TRBJ1-6; D not resolved. Germline CDR1 and CDR2: SGHNT and YENEEA. Trimming removed 0 bases at V and 0 bases at J, with 6 bases between. CDR3 length equals 16 residues. CDR3 loop: CASSLEGGSYNSPLHF. The CDR3 DNA sequence: TGTGCCAGCAGCTTAGAAGGAGGCTCCTATAATTCACCCCTCCACTTT.

With regard to this clonotype: No conserved phenylalanine or tryptophan is present at the end of the CDR3, so a read error is the likely explanation. CDR3 sequence (DNA): TGCGCCAGCAGCTTACGCAGGGGATGGGATCAGTTCTTA. Its protein product is CASSLRRGWDQFL. The chain joins TRBV11-1 to TRBJ2-1; TRBD1 might be the D (6 bases). Germline values: CDR1 SGHAT, CDR2 FQDESV (reference sequence). This CDR3 spans 13 amino acids.

Details on this clonotype: This is likely a read error, given that the CDR3 carries no conserved phenylalanine or tryptophan at its end. V is TRBV12-3 or TRBV12-4 and J is TRBJ1-5; D not certain. The CDR3 runs to 14 residues. The CDR3 region is CASSFLGLNQPQHN. For the CDR3, the DNA is TGTGCCAGTAGTTTCCTAGGCCTAAATCAGCCCCAGCATAAT.

On this clonotype: Since a much larger clone is just one base distant, this may be a read error. The chain combines TRBV7-8 with TRBJ2-5; D gene uncertain. Trimming pared 2 bases from V and 4 bases from J, leaving 20 bases between. This CDR3 has 17 residues. The germline gives CDR1 SGHVS, CDR2 FQNEAQ. The DNA of the CDR3 is TGTGCCAGCAGCTTAAAGGGTTTTCCCGGGCTCCGAGAGACCCAGTACTTC. It encodes CASSLKGFPGLRETQYF. Together with reference TRBV7-8 and TRBJ2-5, the CDR3 gives the full variable domain: GAGVSQSPRYKVAKRGQDVALRCDPISGHVSLFWYQQALGQGPEFLTYFQNEAQLDKSGLPSDRFFAERPEGSVSTLKIQRTQQEDSAVYLCASSLKGFPGLRETQYFGPGTRLLVL.

With respect to this clonotype: It is likely a read error, because the conserved phenylalanine at the end of the CDR3 is missing. J is TRBJ2-1 and V is TRBV30, with D perhaps being TRBD1 or TRBD2 (6 bases each). V was trimmed by 4 bases and J by 5 bases, leaving 12 bases between them. The CDR3 has 13 residues. Germline V CDR1 and CDR2: GTSNPN, SVGIG (reference sequence). CDR3 in amino acids: CAWNRGANNEQFL. Written as DNA, the CDR3 is TGTGCCTGGAATAGGGGGGCCAACAATGAGCAGTTCTTA.

Of note for this clonotype: Given a much more abundant clone one base away, this may be a read error. The rearrangement joins TRBV7-9 to TRBJ2-1; the D gene is possibly TRBD2 (6 bases). The CDR3 has 14 amino acids. CDR1 is SEHNR, CDR2 FQNEAQ, per germline (reference sequence). V shed 6 bases and J shed 5 bases, with 14 bases lying between them. The chain's CDR3 is CASSPGLLNNEQFF. CDR3 in DNA: TGTGCCAGCAGTCCGGGACTGTTAAACAATGAGCAGTTCTTC.